This T cell receptor beta chain is drawn from a study of CD8+CD57+ T cells in acquired aplastic anemia. This clonotype has at least ten counts. Its cognate antigen is unknown. Sequencing was done on patients that had shown CD8+CD57+ cell expansion by flow cytometry. CDR1 SEHNR and CDR2 FQNEAQ come from the germline V gene (reference sequence). The CDR3 has 12 residues. Between the trimmed V and J ends, which lost 7 bases and 3 bases, there was a span of 8 bases. Using genomic DNA as the template, TCR beta VDJ and CDR3 profiling was carried out. TCRdb reprocessed the reads via MiXCR and lists one record per CDR3 protein. The table lists about 180,000 distinct CDR3 sequences, 50% to 65% of them singletons. Study-wide results and caveats: In common between the patients and the controls were twenty-nine CD8+ CDR3 sequences.

The TCR sequence derives from a human donor with aplastic anemia. The V and J genes are TRBV7-9 and TRBJ2-3; D unresolved. Sequenced input: sorted CD4+, CD8+, or CD8+CD57+ T cells (not recorded which) from PBMCs. CDR3 sequence: CASKPGTDTQYF. CDR3 bases: TGTGCCAGCAAGCCCGGAACAGATACGCAGTATTTT.